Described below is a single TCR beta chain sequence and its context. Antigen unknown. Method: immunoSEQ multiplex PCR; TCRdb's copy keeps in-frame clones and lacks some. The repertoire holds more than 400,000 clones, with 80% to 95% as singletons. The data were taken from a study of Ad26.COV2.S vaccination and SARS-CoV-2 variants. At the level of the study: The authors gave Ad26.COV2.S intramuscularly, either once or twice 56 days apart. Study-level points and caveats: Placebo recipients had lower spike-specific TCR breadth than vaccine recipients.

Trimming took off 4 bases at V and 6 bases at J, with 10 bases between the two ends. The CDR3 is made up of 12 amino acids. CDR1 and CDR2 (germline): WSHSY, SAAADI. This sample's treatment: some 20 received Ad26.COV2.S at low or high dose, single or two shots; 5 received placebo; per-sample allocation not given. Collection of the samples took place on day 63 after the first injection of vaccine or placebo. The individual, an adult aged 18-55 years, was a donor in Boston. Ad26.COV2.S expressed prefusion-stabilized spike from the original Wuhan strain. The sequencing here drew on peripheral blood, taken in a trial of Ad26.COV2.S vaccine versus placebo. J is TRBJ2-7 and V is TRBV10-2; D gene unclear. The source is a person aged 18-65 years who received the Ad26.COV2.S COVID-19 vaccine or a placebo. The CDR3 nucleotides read TGCGCCAGCAGTGCGGGCAGCTCCGAGCAGTACTTC. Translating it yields CASSAGSSEQYF.